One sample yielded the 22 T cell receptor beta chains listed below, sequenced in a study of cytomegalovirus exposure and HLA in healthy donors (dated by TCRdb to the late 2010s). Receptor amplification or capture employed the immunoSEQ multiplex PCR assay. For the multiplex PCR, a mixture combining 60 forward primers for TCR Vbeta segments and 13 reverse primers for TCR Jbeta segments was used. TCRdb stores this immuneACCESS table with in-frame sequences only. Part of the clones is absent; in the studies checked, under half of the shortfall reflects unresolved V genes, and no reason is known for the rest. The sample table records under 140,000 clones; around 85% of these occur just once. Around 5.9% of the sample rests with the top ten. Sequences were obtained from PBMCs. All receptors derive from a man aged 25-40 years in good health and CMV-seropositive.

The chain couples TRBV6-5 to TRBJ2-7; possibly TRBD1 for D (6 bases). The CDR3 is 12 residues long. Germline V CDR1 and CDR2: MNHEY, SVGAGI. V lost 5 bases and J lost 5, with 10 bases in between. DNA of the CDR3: TGTGCCAGCAGTAGGGGACAACACGAGCAGTACTTC. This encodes CASSRGQHEQYF.

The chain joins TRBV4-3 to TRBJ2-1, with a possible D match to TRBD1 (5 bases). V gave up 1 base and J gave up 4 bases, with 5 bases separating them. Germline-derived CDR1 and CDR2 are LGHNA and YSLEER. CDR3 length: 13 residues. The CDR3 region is CASSQGQYNEQFF. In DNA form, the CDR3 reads TGCGCCAGCAGCCAAGGACAGTACAATGAGCAGTTCTTC.

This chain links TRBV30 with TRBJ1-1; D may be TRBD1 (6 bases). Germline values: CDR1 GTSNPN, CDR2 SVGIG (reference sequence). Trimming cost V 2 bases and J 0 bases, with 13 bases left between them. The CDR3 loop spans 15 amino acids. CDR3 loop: CAWSRTADMNTEAFF. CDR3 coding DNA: TGTGCCTGGAGTCGGACAGCAGACATGAACACTGAAGCTTTCTTT.

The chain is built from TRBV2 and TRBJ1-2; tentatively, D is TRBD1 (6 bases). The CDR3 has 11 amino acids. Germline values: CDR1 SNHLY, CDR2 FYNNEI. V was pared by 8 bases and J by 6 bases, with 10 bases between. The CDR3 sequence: CASGGADGYTF. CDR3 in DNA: TGTGCCAGCGGGGGCGCAGATGGCTACACCTTC.

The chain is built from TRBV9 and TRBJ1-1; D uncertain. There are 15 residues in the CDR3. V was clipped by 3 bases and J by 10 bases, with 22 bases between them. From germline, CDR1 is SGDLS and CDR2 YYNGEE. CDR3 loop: CASSEDYDGSRGAFF. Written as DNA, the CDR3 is TGTGCCAGCAGCGAAGATTACGACGGGTCCCGGGGAGCTTTCTTT.

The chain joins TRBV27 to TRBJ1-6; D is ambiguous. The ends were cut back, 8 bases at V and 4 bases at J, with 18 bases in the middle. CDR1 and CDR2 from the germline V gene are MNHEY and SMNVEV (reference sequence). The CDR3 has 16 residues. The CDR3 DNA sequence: TGTGCCAGCGGCGCAGGAATCCCAGCTTATAATTCACCCCTCCACTTT. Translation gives CASGAGIPAYNSPLHF.

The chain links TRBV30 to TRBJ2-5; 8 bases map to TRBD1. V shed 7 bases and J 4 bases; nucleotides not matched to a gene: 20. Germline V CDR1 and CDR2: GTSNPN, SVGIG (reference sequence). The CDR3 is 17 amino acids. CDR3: CASGRRSGQGNGETQYF. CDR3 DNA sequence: TGTGCCTCGGGTCGCCGATCCGGACAGGGCAATGGAGAGACCCAGTACTTC.

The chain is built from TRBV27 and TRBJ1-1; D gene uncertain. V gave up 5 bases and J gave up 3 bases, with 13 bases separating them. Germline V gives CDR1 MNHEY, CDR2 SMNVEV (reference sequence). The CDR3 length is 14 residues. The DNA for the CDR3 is TGTGCCAGCAGTGCGGGTGGGCCCGACACTGAAGCTTTCTTT. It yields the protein CASSAGGPDTEAFF.

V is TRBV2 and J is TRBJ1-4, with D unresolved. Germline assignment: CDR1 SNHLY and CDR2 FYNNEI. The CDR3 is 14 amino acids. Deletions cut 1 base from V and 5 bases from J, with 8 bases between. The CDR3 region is CASSEDMKNEKLFF. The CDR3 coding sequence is TGTGCCAGCAGTGAAGACATGAAGAATGAAAAACTGTTTTTT.

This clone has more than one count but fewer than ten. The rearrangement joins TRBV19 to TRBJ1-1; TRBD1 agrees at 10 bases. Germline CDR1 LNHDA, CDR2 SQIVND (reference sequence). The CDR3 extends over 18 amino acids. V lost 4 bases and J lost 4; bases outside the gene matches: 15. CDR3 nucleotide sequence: TGTGCCAGTAGTACCAGACAGGGGGCTGATGAACGGGCCACTGAAGCTTTCTTT. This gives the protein CASSTRQGADERATEAFF.

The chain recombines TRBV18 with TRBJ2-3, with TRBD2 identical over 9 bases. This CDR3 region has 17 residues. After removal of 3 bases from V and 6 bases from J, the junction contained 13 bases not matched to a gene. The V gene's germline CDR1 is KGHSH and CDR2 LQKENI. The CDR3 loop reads CASSPVLDLAGSDTQYF. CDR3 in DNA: TGTGCCAGCTCACCCGTCTTGGATCTAGCGGGGAGCGATACGCAGTATTTT.

The CDR3 sequence is CASSLGQGPYGYTF. The CDR3 DNA is TGCGCCAGCAGCTTAGGACAGGGCCCCTATGGCTACACCTTC. This sequence joins TRBV5-1 and TRBJ1-2; TRBD1 aligns across 8 bases. The CDR3 length is 14 residues. Trimming at V came to 2 bases and at J to 4 bases, leaving 4 bases not matched to a gene. Germline V gene lookup returns CDR1 SGHRS and CDR2 YFSETQ.

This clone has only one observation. CDR3 sequence: CASSLRETRPNTGELFF. Written as DNA, the CDR3 is TGTGCCAGCAGCTTACGGGAGACTCGACCGAACACCGGGGAGCTGTTTTTT. The rearrangement links TRBV5-6 to TRBJ2-2; possible D gene TRBD2, 6 bases. The CDR3 is 17 residues long. The germline V gene has CDR1 SGHDT and CDR2 YYEEEE. V lost 2 bases and J lost 0, with 14 bases in between. Together with reference TRBV5-6 and TRBJ2-2, the CDR3 gives the full variable domain: DAGVTQSPTHLIKTRGQQVTLRCSPKSGHDTVSWYQQALGQGPQFIFQYYEEEERQRGNFPDRFSGHQFPNYSSELNVNALLLGDSALYLCASSLRETRPNTGELFFGEGSRLTVL.

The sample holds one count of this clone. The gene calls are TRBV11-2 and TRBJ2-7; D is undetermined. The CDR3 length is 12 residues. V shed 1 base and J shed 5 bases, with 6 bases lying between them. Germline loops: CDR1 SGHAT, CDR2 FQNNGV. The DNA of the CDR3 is TGTGCCAGCAGCTTAGTATTAAACGAGCAGTACTTC. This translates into CASSLVLNEQYF.

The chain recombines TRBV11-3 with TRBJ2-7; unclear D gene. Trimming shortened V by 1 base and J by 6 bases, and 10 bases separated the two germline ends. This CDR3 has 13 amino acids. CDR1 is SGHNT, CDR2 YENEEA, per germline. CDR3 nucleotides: TGTGCCAGCAGCTTAGTGGTAGATTCCGAGCAGTACTTC. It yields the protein CASSLVVDSEQYF. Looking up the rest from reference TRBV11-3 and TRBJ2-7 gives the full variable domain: EAGVVQSPRYKIIEKKQPVAFWCNPISGHNTLYWYLQNLGQGPELLIRYENEEAVDDSQLPKDRFSAERLKGVDSTLKIQPAELGDSAVYLCASSLVVDSEQYFGPGTRLTVT.

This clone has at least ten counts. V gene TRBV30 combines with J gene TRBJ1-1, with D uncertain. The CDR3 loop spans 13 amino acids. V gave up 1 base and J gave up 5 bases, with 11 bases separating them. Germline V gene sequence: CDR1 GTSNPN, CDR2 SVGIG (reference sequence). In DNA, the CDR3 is TGTGCCTGGAGTGGAGGACTAGGGACTGAAGCTTTCTTT. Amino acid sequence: CAWSGGLGTEAFF.

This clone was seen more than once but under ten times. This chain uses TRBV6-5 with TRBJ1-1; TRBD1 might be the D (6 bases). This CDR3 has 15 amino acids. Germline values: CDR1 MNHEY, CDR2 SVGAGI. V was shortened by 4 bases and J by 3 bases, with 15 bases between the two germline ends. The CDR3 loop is CASSSDRRLDTEAFF. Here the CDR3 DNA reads TGTGCCAGCAGTTCCGACAGGAGATTGGACACTGAAGCTTTCTTT.

In DNA form, the CDR3 reads TGTGCCAGCAGTGAAGCGGCGACAAGGCACACTGAAGCTTTCTTT. It codes for CASSEAATRHTEAFF. V is TRBV6-1 and J is TRBJ1-1; D remains ambiguous. Trimming removed 0 bases at V and 3 bases at J, with 11 bases between. The CDR3 sequence is 15 residues long. CDR1 is MNHNS, CDR2 SASEGT, per germline.

The CDR3 sequence: CASSIAGTGGTDTQYF. The DNA of the CDR3 is TGTGCCAGTAGTATAGCTGGGACAGGGGGCACAGATACGCAGTATTTT. The chain joins TRBV19 to TRBJ2-3; 10 bases map to TRBD1. The J segment lost 1 base and the V segment lost 1 base, leaving 2 bases of the junction unmatched. This CDR3 is built from 16 residues. Germline V gene data show CDR1 as LNHDA and CDR2 as SQIVND (reference sequence).

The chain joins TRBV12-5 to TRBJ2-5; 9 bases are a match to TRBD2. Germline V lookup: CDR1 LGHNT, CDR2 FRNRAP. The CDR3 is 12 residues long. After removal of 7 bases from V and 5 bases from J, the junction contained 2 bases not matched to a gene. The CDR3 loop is CASAGLAETQYF. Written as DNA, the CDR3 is TGTGCTAGTGCCGGACTAGCGGAGACCCAGTACTTC.

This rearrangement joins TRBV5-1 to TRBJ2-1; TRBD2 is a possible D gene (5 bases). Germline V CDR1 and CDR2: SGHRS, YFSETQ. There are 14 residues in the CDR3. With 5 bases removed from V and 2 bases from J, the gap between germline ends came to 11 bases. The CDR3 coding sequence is TGCGCCAGCAGTGAACGGGGTGCCTACAATGAGCAGTTCTTC. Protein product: CASSERGAYNEQFF. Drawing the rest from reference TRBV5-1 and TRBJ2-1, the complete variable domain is KAGVTQTPRYLIKTRGQQVTLSCSPISGHRSVSWYQQTPGQGLQFLFEYFSETQRNKGNFPGRFSGRQFSNSRSEMNVSTLELGDSALYLCASSERGAYNEQFFGPGTRLTVL.

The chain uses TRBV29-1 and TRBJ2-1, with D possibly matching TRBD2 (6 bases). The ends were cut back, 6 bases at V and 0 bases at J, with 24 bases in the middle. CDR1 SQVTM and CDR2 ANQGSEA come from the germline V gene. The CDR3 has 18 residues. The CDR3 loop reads CSVNGRDPGGSSYNEQFF. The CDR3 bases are TGCAGCGTGAACGGAAGGGACCCCGGAGGGAGCTCCTACAATGAGCAGTTCTTC.